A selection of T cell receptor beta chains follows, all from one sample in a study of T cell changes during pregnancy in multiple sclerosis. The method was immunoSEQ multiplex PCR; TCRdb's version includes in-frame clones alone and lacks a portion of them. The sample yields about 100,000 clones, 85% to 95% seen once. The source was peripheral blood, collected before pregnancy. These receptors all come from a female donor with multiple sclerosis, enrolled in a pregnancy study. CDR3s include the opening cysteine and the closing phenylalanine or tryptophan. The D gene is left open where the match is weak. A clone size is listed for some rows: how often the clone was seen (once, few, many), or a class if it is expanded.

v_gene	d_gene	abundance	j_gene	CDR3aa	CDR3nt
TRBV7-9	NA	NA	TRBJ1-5	CALAQGINQPQHF	TGTGCTTTAGCGCAGGGGATTAATCAGCCCCAGCATTTT
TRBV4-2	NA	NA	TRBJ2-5	CASSQVRDSGVETQYF	TGTGCCAGCAGCCAAGTCCGGGACTCCGGGGTCGAGACCCAGTACTTC
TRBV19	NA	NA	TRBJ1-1	CASRPGSNTEAFF	TGTGCCAGTCGCCCTGGTAGTAACACTGAAGCTTTCTTT
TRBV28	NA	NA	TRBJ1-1	CASSLGVRPGPFF	TGTGCCAGCAGTTTGGGAGTCAGACCAGGACCTTTCTTT
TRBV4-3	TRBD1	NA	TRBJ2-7	CASSQSTGKLYEQYF	TGCGCCAGCAGCCAATCGACAGGGAAACTCTACGAGCAGTACTTC
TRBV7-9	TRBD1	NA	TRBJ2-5	CASSSGQYQETQYF	TGTGCCAGCAGCTCGGGACAGTACCAAGAGACCCAGTACTTC
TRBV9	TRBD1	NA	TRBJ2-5	CASSVGVAGTGAGETQYF	TGTGCCAGCAGCGTAGGTGTTGCTGGGACAGGGGCGGGGGAGACCCAGTACTTC
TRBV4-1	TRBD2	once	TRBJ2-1	CASSQETSGFSVEQFF	TGCGCCAGCAGCCAGGAGACTAGCGGGTTTTCGGTTGAGCAGTTCTTC
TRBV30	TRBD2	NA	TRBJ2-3	CAWSVGTSPTPDTQYF	TGTGCCTGGAGTGTGGGGACTAGCCCCACTCCCGATACGCAGTATTTT
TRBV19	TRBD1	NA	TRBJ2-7	CASSPGTGHSYEQYF	TGTGCCAGTAGTCCGGGGACAGGCCACTCCTACGAGCAGTACTTC
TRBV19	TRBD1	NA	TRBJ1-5	CASSSDRAPVLSNQPQHF	TGTGCCAGTAGTTCAGACAGGGCTCCCGTCCTTAGCAATCAGCCCCAGCATTTT